Listed below are T cell receptor beta chains from one sample, sequenced in a study of T cells in Graves' hyperthyroidism and ophthalmopathy. Each CDR3 protein gets one entry after TCRdb re-called the multiplex PCR reads with MiXCR. The data show hundreds of thousands of distinct CDR3 sequences, roughly 13% seen once. Sequenced material: blood. These receptors came from a woman between 35 and 50 years old with Graves' ophthalmopathy. Each CDR3 is given with its conserved first and last residue. D genes are given only for firm matches. The size entry is marked missing in some rows and otherwise reads once, few, many or a size class.

-	TRBV20-1	TRBJ2-5	TRBD2	TGCAGTGCGAGAAAAAAGCGGGAGCGTCGAGAGACCCAGTACTTC	CSARKKRERRETQYF
-	TRBV30	TRBJ1-2	-	TGTGCCTGGAGTCAGCCCTCCCTTTCGAATATTGGCTACACCTTC	CAWSQPSLSNIGYTF
many	TRBV6-1	TRBJ1-4	TRBD1	TGTGCCAGCAGTTGGAGGGACAGGGAAAAACTGTTTTTT	CASSWRDREKLFF
-	TRBV28	TRBJ1-1	-	TGTGCCAGCAGTTTCTCCCCTTCGGCAGGGGACACTGAAGCTTTCTTT	CASSFSPSAGDTEAFF
few	TRBV19	TRBJ2-1	TRBD2	TGTGCCAGTAGTGCACTAGCGGGGGGACAGCAGTTCTTC	CASSALAGGQQFF
-	TRBV10-1	TRBJ2-5	-	TGCGCCAGCAGTGAGACAGGGAAAGAGACCCAGTACTTC	CASSETGKETQYF
few	TRBV29-1	TRBJ2-7	TRBD1	TGCAGCGTTGTCGGGACAGGGGGCGCGAACTACGAGCAGTACTTC	CSVVGTGGANYEQYF
many	TRBV29-1	TRBJ1-1	-	TGCAGCGTTGTAACAGGGAGGGACACTGAAGCTTTCTTT	CSVVTGRDTEAFF
many	TRBV7-8	TRBJ2-3	TRBD1	TGTGCCAGCAGCTTGTTGTATGGGACAGGGTTTCGTACAGATACGCAGTATTTT	CASSLLYGTGFRTDTQYF
few	TRBV7-9	TRBJ2-2	-	TGTGCCAGCAGATGGCCGGGCTACGCGGAGCTGTTTTTT	CASRWPGYAELFF
-	TRBV30	TRBJ1-6	TRBD1	TGTGCCTGGAGTGCACAAGGGACAGGGCGAACTTCACCCCTCCACTTT	CAWSAQGTGRTSPLHF
many	TRBV6-1	TRBJ1-5	-	TGTGCCAGCAGTGAAGTGGGTATACGGAATCAGCCCCAGCATTTT	CASSEVGIRNQPQHF
few	TRBV19	TRBJ1-1	TRBD1	TGTGCCAGTAGTAAGACAGGGGCAGGGTCGGACACTGAAGCTTTCTTT	CASSKTGAGSDTEAFF
many	TRBV27	TRBJ2-7	TRBD1	TGTGCCAGCAGTTTATCTTGGACGGGACAGGGTGTAGAGCAGTACTTC	CASSLSWTGQGVEQYF
many	TRBV12-3/TRBV12-4	TRBJ1-1	-	TGTGCCAGCAGGGCCCGGGACAATGTGTATTATCGCACTGAAGCTTTCTTT	CASRARDNVYYRTEAFF
many	TRBV20-1	TRBJ2-7	-	TGCAGTGCTAGATTCGGGGCCTACGAGCAGTACTTC	CSARFGAYEQYF
few	TRBV3-1	TRBJ2-7	TRBD2	TGTGCCAGCAGCCAAGTAGCGGGAGGAGGGTCCGAGCAGTACTTC	CASSQVAGGGSEQYF
-	TRBV20-1	TRBJ2-5	TRBD2	TGCAGTGCTCGGACTAGCGGGCAAGTAGAGACCCAGTACTTC	CSARTSGQVETQYF
many	TRBV11-2	TRBJ2-5	-	TGTGCCAGCACCTCCCTTACCCGGGAGACCCAGTACTTC	CASTSLTRETQYF
-	TRBV6-2/TRBV6-3	TRBJ1-6	-	TGTGCCAGCAGTTACGGAAGGACCTCCTATAATTCACCCCTCCACTTT	CASSYGRTSYNSPLHF
many	TRBV27	TRBJ1-5	-	TGTGCCAGCGTTCGAACGTGGGGTAGCAATCAGCCCCAGCATTTT	CASVRTWGSNQPQHF
few	TRBV10-3	TRBJ2-7	-	TGTGCCACCAAGGGCGGAGACTCCTACGAGCAGTACTTC	CATKGGDSYEQYF
-	TRBV20-1	TRBJ2-5	-	TGCAGTGCTAGAGATATAAGTTCTCCCAGGGAAACTTACTTC	CSARDISSPRETYF
many	TRBV7-2	TRBJ1-3	-	TGTGCCAGCACCTACCACTCGGGATCTGTTGGAAACACCATATATTTT	CASTYHSGSVGNTIYF
many	TRBV2	TRBJ1-1	-	TGTGCCAGCCATGACCCTAACACTGAAGCTTTCTTT	CASHDPNTEAFF
many	TRBV2	TRBJ2-7	-	TGTGCCAGCATGAGGGGGGGATACGAGCAGTACTTC	CASMRGGYEQYF